Presented here are 10 T cell receptor beta chains from one specimen sequenced in a study of cytomegalovirus exposure and HLA in healthy donors. PCR primers comprised 60 Vbeta and 13 Jbeta primers. Sequencing was performed with immunoSEQ multiplex PCR; in TCRdb, only in-frame clones are kept and a portion is missing. The repertoire has around 140,000 clones, around 70% of them found once; the top ten carry around 1.9%. Source material: PBMCs. These receptors were collected from a woman aged 60-75 years in good health and CMV-seropositive.

The V and J genes are TRBV20-1 and TRBJ2-1; a weak D match, TRBD2 (5 bases). The CDR3 has 11 amino acids. Germline assignment: CDR1 DFQATT and CDR2 SNEGSKA (reference sequence). CDR3 amino acids: CSPVANNEQFF. In DNA form, the CDR3 reads TGCAGCCCCGTAGCGAACAATGAGCAGTTCTTC.

J is TRBJ1-4 and V is TRBV28; D is unclear. Trimming pared 3 bases from V and 6 bases from J, leaving 11 bases between. Germline CDR1 reads MDHEN; CDR2 reads SYDVKM. CDR3 length: 14 residues. This CDR3 is CASSFPGVDEKLFF. Written as DNA, the CDR3 is TGTGCCAGCAGTTTTCCCGGGGTGGATGAAAAACTGTTTTTT.

This rearrangement joins TRBV29-1 to TRBJ2-1; 11 bases are a match to TRBD1. The CDR3 length is 16 residues. After removal of 1 base from V and 13 bases from J, the junction contained 15 bases not matched to a gene. Germline V gene lookup returns CDR1 SQVTM and CDR2 ANQGSEA. The CDR3 DNA reads TGCAGCGTTGAAGGGTGGGGACAGGGGGAACCCGCCTATCAGTTCTTC. It yields the protein CSVEGWGQGEPAYQFF.

The chain couples TRBV5-1 to TRBJ2-1, with a possible D match to TRBD2 (6 bases). Per germline, CDR1 SGHRS and CDR2 YFSETQ. V was trimmed by 4 bases and J by 2 bases, leaving 7 bases between them. The CDR3 is 13 residues long. CDR3 protein: CASSASAYNEQFF. The CDR3 DNA reads TGCGCCAGCAGCGCTAGCGCCTACAATGAGCAGTTCTTC.

The V gene is TRBV27, the J gene TRBJ2-7; 12 bases map to TRBD2. Losses at the gene ends were 8 bases for V and 0 bases for J; bases not matched to a gene: 11. The CDR3 length is 17 residues. Germline CDR1 reads MNHEY; CDR2 reads SMNVEV (reference sequence). The CDR3 protein is CASLGLAGGPGSYEQYF. CDR3 coding DNA: TGTGCCAGCCTGGGTCTAGCGGGAGGGCCGGGCTCCTACGAGCAGTACTTC.

J is TRBJ1-2 and V is TRBV2, with D unresolved. Germline V gene data show CDR1 as SNHLY and CDR2 as FYNNEI. V lost 8 bases to trimming and J lost 2 bases, with 15 bases between them. The CDR3 totals 14 residues. The CDR3 loop is CASHLDLQNYGYTF. The CDR3 region has the DNA TGTGCCAGCCACCTTGATTTACAGAACTATGGCTACACCTTC.

This clone has only a few counts. In DNA, the CDR3 is TGCGCCAGCAGCCAAGGCCTGTCGGGAGCCTACGAGCAGTACTTC. It encodes CASSQGLSGAYEQYF. The chain is built from TRBV4-1 and TRBJ2-7; maybe TRBD2 (6 bases). CDR3 length equals 15 residues. The ends were cut back, 1 base at V and 2 bases at J, with 12 bases in the middle. Per germline, CDR1 MGHRA and CDR2 YSYEKL.

The chain uses TRBV5-4 and TRBJ2-1; 12 bases fit TRBD2. The V gene's germline CDR1 is SGHNT and CDR2 YYREEE (reference sequence). This CDR3 region has 16 residues. V lost 4 bases and J lost 8; bases outside the gene matches: 10. The CDR3 nucleotides read TGTGCCAGCAGCGCCGGACTAGCGGGGTGGGGCGATGAGCAGTTCTTC. The encoded protein is CASSAGLAGWGDEQFF.

This chain joins TRBV6-1 and TRBJ2-7; 8 bases match TRBD1. Unmatched junction bases numbered 3, after V lost 5 bases and J lost 0 bases. Germline V gene lookup returns CDR1 MNHNS and CDR2 SASEGT. The CDR3 contains 14 residues. The CDR3 region is CASSRQGHSYEQYF. DNA of the CDR3: TGTGCCAGCAGTCGACAGGGGCACTCCTACGAGCAGTACTTC.

This clone has more than one count but fewer than ten. The rearrangement joins TRBV5-4 to TRBJ2-5; 7 bases map to TRBD2. CDR1 and CDR2 (germline): SGHNT, YYREEE (reference sequence). After removal of 0 bases from V and 2 bases from J, the junction contained 7 bases not matched to a gene. The CDR3 has 16 amino acids. The CDR3 protein is CASSLVGGREQETQYF. The CDR3 coding sequence is TGTGCCAGCAGCTTGGTGGGCGGGAGAGAACAAGAGACCCAGTACTTC.